This entry is about one TCR beta chain. The target antigen is unknown. This entry comes from a study of OX40 agonist ivuxolimab in advanced cancers. J lost 7 bases, V lost 6 bases, and 7 bases had no gene match. Germline V CDR1 and CDR2: MNHEY, SVGAGI. There are 13 residues in the CDR3. General study points: CD4+ T cells averaged fewer expanded clones than CD8+ T cells.

Profiled with immunoSEQ multiplex PCR; TCRdb holds only in-frame clones, not every one. The table includes around 95,000 clones, around 91% detected once. The V and J genes are TRBV6-5 and TRBJ1-2, with 8 nucleotides matching TRBD1. Sample: CD4+ or CD8+ T cells sorted from blood, taken in a trial of the OX40 agonist ivuxolimab. The source of this sequence is an adult with an advanced solid tumor such as melanoma, head and neck, liver or kidney cancer. The CDR3 DNA sequence: TGTGCCAGCAGGGCCGGGACAGGACGTGGCTACACCTTC. The encoded protein is CASRAGTGRGYTF.